The sequence of this T cell receptor beta chain was determined in a study of blood T cell repertoires in COVID-19. This CDR3 comprises 18 residues. The V gene end was trimmed by 3 bases and the J gene end by 0 bases; junction bases not matched to a gene: 13. Germline V gene data show CDR1 as SEHNR and CDR2 as FQNEAQ (reference sequence). The method was immunoSEQ multiplex PCR; TCRdb's version includes in-frame clones alone and lacks a portion of them. The sample has over 200,000 clones, roughly 86% seen once. This sequence joins TRBV7-9 and TRBJ2-7, with TRBD1 identical over 8 bases. This receptor was taken from a woman in her twenties or thirties with acute COVID-19. Material: PBMCs or T cells enriched from blood (not recorded which). The CDR3 region is CASSFIFGDRSSSYEQYF. CDR3 bases: TGTGCCAGCAGCTTCATCTTCGGGGACAGGAGCAGCTCCTACGAGCAGTACTTC.